Below, one T cell receptor beta chain is given with its context. No antigen is known for it. This sample was included in a study of tumor and adjacent non-tumor tissue in lung cancer. On the study more broadly: Each sample yielded roughly 4 million productive TCRbeta reads on average.

The template was RNA from unsorted bulk tissue. Donors were chemotherapy-naive, newly diagnosed lung cancer surgical patients in China, August–November 2014. Study outcomes and limitations: Tumor repertoires had a smaller top 100 clone share than normal lung.

CDR1 and CDR2 (germline): MGHRA, YSYEKL. The V segment lost 9 bases and the J segment 0 bases; nucleotides outside the gene matches: 19. The CDR3 runs to 19 residues. A modified ARM-PCR protocol with three rounds of nested PCR amplified TCRbeta. TCRdb re-derived calls from the multiplex PCR reads in MiXCR, one entry per CDR3 protein. The sample lists about 110,000 distinct CDR3 sequences, 84% occurring once. This receptor was identified in a man between 65 and 79 years old with non-small cell lung cancer. V usage is TRBV4-1 and J usage is TRBJ2-2, with TRBD1 identical over 7 bases. Material for sequencing was lung tumor tissue. This CDR3 reads CASRPSRIRGHSNTGELFF. The CDR3 nucleotides read TGCGCCAGTAGGCCAAGCAGAATAAGGGGGCATTCGAACACCGGGGAGCTGTTTTTT.